This TCR beta chain is drawn from a study of cytomegalovirus exposure and HLA in healthy donors (dated by TCRdb to about 2017). Regarding the study in general: An earlier analysis of some 600 of the donors reported 276 Gb of sequence data and 95 million to 120 million unique TCR beta sequences obtained from some 170 million T cells. About 280 gigabases of sequencing data and 70 million to 100 million unique TCR sequences were included in an early release covering about 700 HLA-typed donors. Among the roughly 430 genotyped donors, 81% belonged to the genetic ancestry cluster associated with self-reported Caucasian donors. The study was designed to test whether signatures of past pathogen exposure could be identified by cataloging public T cell receptors. The T cell repertoires of several hundred subjects were profiled by immunosequencing and related to cytomegalovirus serostatus. Besides the first cohort of 666 subjects, a separate validation cohort made up of roughly 130 different subjects was used. To predict cytomegalovirus infection status, the study combined high-throughput TCR immunosequencing, statistical association of individual TCRs with disease status, and machine learning. To study patterns of TCR occurrence, a later analysis re-analyzed previously published TCR beta repertoires from several hundred donors and added high-resolution HLA genotyping. In the later analysis, no new phenotypic data were used to find candidate immune exposures; instead, reliance was placed on TCR beta sequences and their occurrence across donors. To decide whether each TCR beta V gene segment behaved as functional or pseudogenic, an earlier analysis of some 580 of the donors relied on high-throughput TCR beta sequencing. Donor age, sex, ethnicity and CMV serostatus were compiled together with the repertoire data. A later genetic analysis took genome-wide SNP genotypes for about 55% of the roughly 670 donors and used that subset as a discovery cohort. All discovery cohort repertoires had been generated using a single sequencing platform. HLA typing covered class I and class II loci at four-digit resolution. Typing coverage varied by locus: roughly 629-640 donors for A, B, C, DRB1 and DQB1; approximately 560 for DQA1; nearly 610 for DPA1; fewer than 480 for DPB1. Roughly five DR-DQ haplotypes were handled as single units for association and clustering, since linkage in the cohort was strong. Across around 400 genotyped donors of the cohort, an average of about 250,000 unique TCR beta nucleotide sequences per donor were sequenced, and roughly a sixth of those sequences were non-productive. What the study reported, not specific to this receptor: Several of the top co-occurrence clusters appeared to be linked to parvovirus B19, influenza, CMV and Epstein-Barr virus, according to a later analysis. A later analysis found that HLA-associated TCR beta chains were more clonally expanded and had lower generation probabilities than equally common non-associated chains. While some public TCRs were present in many individuals, most TCR sequences turned up only very rarely across donors. An earlier analysis of approximately 530 of the donors showed that most TCR beta V segments appeared in productive rearrangements either about 87% or about 30% of the time, which broadly matched IMGT annotations. HLA typing was unavailable for some donors at each locus, so association tests used only the typed subset. In a later genetic analysis, fewer N-insertions in productive TCRs were reported among donors in an Asian-associated ancestry cluster than the approximately 710-donor mean. Correlated functional status among segregating V segments might reflect linkage disequilibrium, but an unknown experimental factor could not be ruled out. The only immune exposure information available for the cohort was CMV serostatus. In a later genetic analysis, a missense DCLRE1C variant was associated with V-gene and J-gene trimming of TCR beta chains, and the association was replicated in an independent cohort. Because counts were too low, more than 15 rarely observed V segments, including chromosome 9 orphons, were excluded from the earlier analysis of 587 of the donors. The sequencing pipeline was judged likely to have produced a cluster of highly shared sequence variants as a technical artifact. A further reported finding was that TCR beta sequences accurately predicted the HLA-A and HLA-B alleles for most subjects in the first cohort. Sequencing depth was assumed to be roughly uniform across donors in the presence/absence analyses, though that assumption may not hold. According to a later analysis, TCR association rates differed among HLA loci, with DRB1 alleles showing the most associated TCRs and HLA-C alleles showing the fewest. The authors suggested that the approach could potentially be generalized to other disease states and immunological phenotypes. This cohort had only TCR beta chains sequenced, and the lack of alpha or paired-chain data limited which features could be detected. Specific HLA alleles were associated with 15,000 to 20,000 TCR beta sequences at a false discovery rate of 0.05 in a later analysis. The classifier was reported to diagnose cytomegalovirus status with high specificity and sensitivity in both the original and validation cohorts. In the study, about 150 TCR beta chains were listed as associated with cytomegalovirus. In vitro tests confirmed that a few of the cytomegalovirus-associated TCR beta chains recognize cytomegalovirus antigens. Assigning TCR associations to individual alleles was difficult when HLA alleles, especially DR and DQ, strongly co-occurred. Some IMGT-functional V segments, including TRBV6-2 and TRBV6-3, could not be told apart with the 87-base-pair reads, so those segments were excluded. In a later analysis, most CMV-associated TCR beta chains were found to appear HLA-restricted, with HLA associations seemingly driven largely by CMV exposure.

The CDR3 sequence holds 14 residues, the cysteine and phenylalanine included. Of the read, only the CDR3 DNA is kept; its 42 bases are in frame from base 1. The germline V gene provides CDR1 SGDLS and CDR2 YYNGEE. V sheds 2 bases and J sheds 4 bases, leaving 13 bases between their ends. The cohort consisted of some 670 healthy bone marrow donors. All cohort members were sampled while nominally healthy, although unrecorded immune exposures were likely present. The donor tested CMV seronegative, placing the donor among the roughly 340 seronegative members of the cohort. A peripheral blood sample was provided by each donor, and peripheral blood mononuclear cells were used for TCR beta sequencing. The Qiagen DNeasy Blood Extraction Kit was used to extract genomic DNA from the blood cell samples. Comment on this clone: Which antigen it targets is not known. One base away there is no much larger clone; base qualities are not given.

Libraries were constructed by the immunoSEQ multiplex PCR assay. For the multiplex PCR, a mixture combining 60 forward primers for TCR Vbeta segments and 13 reverse primers for TCR Jbeta segments was used. Amplification of the CDR3 region of rearranged TCR beta genes was performed with a multiplex PCR assay on genomic DNA. The amplified TCR beta libraries were sequenced on the Illumina HiSeq System as 87-base-pair reads. Under the source paper's analysis protocol: In a later analysis, tens of millions of unique TCR beta chains were counted across the 666 repertoires, and some 10 million of these chains were shared by at least two donors. To remove PCR and sequencing errors, raw reads were error-corrected and collapsed into unique sequences using a nearest-neighbor algorithm that merged closely related sequences. V, D and J gene segments were assigned by aligning CDR3 sequences to IMGT reference sequences. For a sequence to be retained, a match of at least six nucleotides to both a V gene segment and a J gene segment was required. A rearrangement was called productive if the CDR3 had no stop codons and remained in frame with V and J, and every other rearrangement was called non-productive. CDR3 was defined according to IMGT convention as the region running from the second conserved V-encoded cysteine to the conserved J-encoded phenylalanine. The earlier analysis of about 530 of the donors excluded any sequence lacking an unambiguous match to a single V gene segment. In an earlier analysis of roughly 600 of the donors, a V segment was called functional when productive rearrangements were above 56.7%, and segregating when the standard deviation between donors exceeded 5%. A statistical classification framework was built to diagnose cytomegalovirus status from the catalog of TCR beta chain sequences. In a later analysis, V and J genes were assigned by comparing TCR nucleotide sequences against IMGT/GENE-DB human TR gene sequences. A later analysis assigned CDR3 sequences and most-parsimonious VDJ recombination scenarios with the TCRdist pipeline. A later analysis defined each TCR beta chain by its CDR3 amino acid sequence plus V-gene family, and excluded reads lacking a unique V-gene family. In a later analysis, 550 to 650 highly shared, low-generation-probability nucleotide sequences were removed to address suspected cross-contamination and a sequencing artifact. For each public chain, a later analysis derived a clonal expansion index from normalized ranks of inferred template counts within each repertoire. A later analysis computed generation probabilities with a VDJ recombination model fitted to out-of-frame rearrangements, and checked the results against IGoR. In a later analysis, hypergeometric tests were used to score TCR-TCR, TCR-HLA and TCR-CMV co-occurrence, with a repertoire-size bias correction applied to TCR pairs. In a later analysis, false discovery rates were estimated by permuting HLA or CMV assignments 20 times. In a later analysis, co-occurring TCRs were grouped using DBSCAN, and TCRdist sequence similarity was added for clustering within HLA-allele-positive subsets. Co-occurrence clustering excluded repertoires with fewer than 30,000 or more than 120,000 public chains, plus five with anomalous nucleotide sharing. TCRdb's version of the immuneACCESS table is confined to in-frame rearrangements and falls short of the full clone set. An unresolved V gene accounts for under half of the shortfall where checked; the remainder is of unknown origin. Clone size and the V and J calls come from that table; the DNA yielded D and trimming. The sample table records 60,000 to 75,000 clones; approximately 71% of these occur just once. Together, the top ten hold 5.4% of the sample.

The specimen sequenced was PBMCs. The chain couples TRBV9 to TRBJ2-7; the D gene is possibly TRBD1, with 5 bases matching. The TCR originated in a man aged 45-60 years in good health and CMV-seronegative. The DNA reads as follows: TGTGCCAGCAGCGTGGGGCAGGGCCTTTACGAGCAGTACTTC. This is translated as CASSVGQGLYEQYF.